One sample yielded the 3 T cell receptor beta chains listed below, sequenced in a study of shared clonotypes between healthy human individuals. The protocol was immunoSEQ multiplex PCR, while the TCRdb copy is restricted to in-frame clones and leaves out a portion. Of 530,000 or so clones in the sample, about three quarters were seen once. Material: PBMCs. These receptors originate from a woman between 40 and 50 years old in good health. Some clones in this sample may be carry-over from other donors' samples.

This chain links TRBV7-9 with TRBJ1-4; the D gene is possibly TRBD1 (6 bases). CDR1 is SEHNR and CDR2 is FQNEAQ in the germline V gene (reference sequence). The CDR3 length is 14 residues. The ends were cut back, 2 bases at V and 3 bases at J, with 7 bases in the middle. CDR3 loop: CASSLRQANEKLFF. The CDR3 bases are TGTGCCAGCAGCTTACGACAGGCTAATGAAAAACTGTTTTTT.

V and J are TRBV18 and TRBJ2-7; tentatively, D is TRBD1 (6 bases). The germline gives CDR1 KGHSH, CDR2 LQKENI. This CDR3 comprises 13 residues. V gave up 5 bases and J gave up 0 bases, with 8 bases separating them. The DNA of the CDR3 is TGTGCCAGCTCAGAGGGGGACTCCTACGAGCAGTACTTC. Encoded protein: CASSEGDSYEQYF.

This chain connects TRBV29-1 to TRBJ2-1; TRBD2 matches 9 bases. This CDR3 contains 17 residues. Trimming took 0 bases from V and 5 from J; bases not matched to a gene: 11. Germline V gives CDR1 SQVTM, CDR2 ANQGSEA. The CDR3 DNA reads as TGCAGCGTTGAAGACTACGGGGGACTAGCAGGTGACAATGAGCAGTTCTTC. Residues: CSVEDYGGLAGDNEQFF.